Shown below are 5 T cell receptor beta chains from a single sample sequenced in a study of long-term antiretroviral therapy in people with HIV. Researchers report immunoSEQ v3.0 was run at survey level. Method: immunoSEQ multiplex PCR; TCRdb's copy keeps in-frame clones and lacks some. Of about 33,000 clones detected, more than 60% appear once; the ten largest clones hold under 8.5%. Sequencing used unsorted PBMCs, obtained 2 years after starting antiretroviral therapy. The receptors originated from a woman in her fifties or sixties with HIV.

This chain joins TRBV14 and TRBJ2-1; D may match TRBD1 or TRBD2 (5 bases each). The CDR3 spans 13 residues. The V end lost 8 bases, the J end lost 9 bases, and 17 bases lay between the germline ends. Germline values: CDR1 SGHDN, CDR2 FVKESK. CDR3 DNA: TGTGCCAGCGGGGTCTTGCAGGGAGTTGAGCAGTTCTTC. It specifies CASGVLQGVEQFF.

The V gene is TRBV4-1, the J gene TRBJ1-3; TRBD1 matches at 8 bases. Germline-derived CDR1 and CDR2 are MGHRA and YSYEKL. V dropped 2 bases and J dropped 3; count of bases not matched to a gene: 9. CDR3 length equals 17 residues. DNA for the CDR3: TGCGCCAGCAGCCAAATTCAGACAGGGGACATTGGAAACACCATATATTTT. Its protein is CASSQIQTGDIGNTIYF.

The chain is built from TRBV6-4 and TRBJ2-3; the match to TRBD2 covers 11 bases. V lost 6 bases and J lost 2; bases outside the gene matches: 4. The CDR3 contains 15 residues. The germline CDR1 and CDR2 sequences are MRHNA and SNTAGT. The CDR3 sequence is CASSETSGATDTQYF. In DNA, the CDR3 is TGTGCCAGCAGCGAGACTAGCGGGGCCACAGATACGCAGTATTTT.

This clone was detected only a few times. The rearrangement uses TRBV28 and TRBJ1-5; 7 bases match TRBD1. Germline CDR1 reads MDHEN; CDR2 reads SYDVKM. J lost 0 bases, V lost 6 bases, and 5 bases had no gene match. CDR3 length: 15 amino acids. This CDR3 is CASRWGTDSNQPQHF. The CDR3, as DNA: TGTGCCAGCAGGTGGGGGACAGATAGCAATCAGCCCCAGCATTTT.

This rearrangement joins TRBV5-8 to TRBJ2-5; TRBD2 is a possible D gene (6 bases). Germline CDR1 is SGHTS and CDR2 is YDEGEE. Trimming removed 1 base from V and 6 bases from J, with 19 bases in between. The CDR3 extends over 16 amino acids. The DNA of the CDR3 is TGTGCCAGCAGCTTGCCCCCACCTAGCGCCCGAAAGACCCAGTACTTC. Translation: CASSLPPPSARKTQYF.